Below, 21 T cell receptor beta chains from the same sample are listed, as sequenced in a study of T-cell reconstitution after alpha-beta-depleted transplantation in children (dated by TCRdb to about 2016). Beyond this particular receptor, the publication reports: Over subsequent months, a decline in hyperexpanded clone frequencies was noted, and after one year, T-cell counts and TCRbeta diversity were mostly ascribed to newly produced T cells.

Library construction relied on PCR. The instrument given in TCRdb is Illumina HiSeq 2500. TCR libraries were prepared with molecular barcoding, using unique molecular identifiers to normalize TCRbeta repertoire quantification. TCRdb's own reprocessing of the public reads used fastp at Q25 and MiXCR and kept productive beta chains. Rows with one shared CDR3 protein collapse into an entry with the most common genes and DNA. This sample holds a few hundred thousand distinct CDR3 sequences; roughly 7.8% were observed only once. The ten largest clones take up 9.1% of the sample. These TCRs are of unknown antigen specificity. The sample's treatment or condition, from its label and the paper: allogeneic hematopoietic cell transplantation with graft depleted of TCRalphabeta T cells and CD19 B cells. The specimen was peripheral blood, collected 360 days after TCRalphabeta/CD19-depleted stem cell transplant. The receptors derive from a female patient aged 2-9 years who had a stem cell transplant for Fanconi anemia, so the T cells may come from the graft donor.

In this sample, this clonotype turned up a few times. The rearrangement uses TRBV7-9 and TRBJ2-6; D might be TRBD1 or TRBD2, each matching 6 bases. Germline CDR1 is SEHNR and CDR2 is FQNEAQ (reference sequence). The CDR3 is 16 residues long. The ends were cut back, 5 bases at V and 1 base at J, with 12 bases in the middle. The DNA for the CDR3 is TGTGCCAGCAGCCAAAAAGGGGGGTCTGGGGCCAACGTCCTGACTTTC. Translation: CASSQKGGSGANVLTF.

CDR3 DNA: TGTGCCAGCAGCCACTCCAGCTCCTACAATGAGCAGTTCTTC. Protein: CASSHSSSYNEQFF. The rearrangement joins TRBV3-1 to TRBJ2-1; no firm D call. The germline V and J ends were trimmed by 3 bases and 0 bases, with 6 bases remaining between them. The CDR3 extends over 14 amino acids. In germline, CDR1 is LGHDT, CDR2 YNNKEL (reference sequence).

The genes are TRBV3-1 and TRBJ2-7; a possible D gene is TRBD2 (6 bases). V was clipped by 6 bases and J by 2 bases, with 14 bases between them. The CDR3 length is 14 residues. Germline V gives CDR1 LGHDT, CDR2 YNNKEL (reference sequence). The CDR3 sequence: CASSRRRDAYEQYF. CDR3 sequence (DNA): TGTGCCAGCAGTAGGCGGCGGGACGCCTACGAGCAGTACTTC.

V usage is TRBV5-1 and J usage is TRBJ2-3; a possible D gene is TRBD2 (6 bases). CDR3 length: 15 amino acids. Germline values: CDR1 SGHRS, CDR2 YFSETQ. Trimming stripped 3 bases from V and 0 bases from J, with 11 bases between. Here the CDR3 DNA reads TGCGCCAGCAGCTCAAATAGCGGAAGCACAGATACGCAGTATTTT. The encoded protein is CASSSNSGSTDTQYF. Full variable domain (missing parts from reference TRBV5-1 and TRBJ2-3): KAGVTQTPRYLIKTRGQQVTLSCSPISGHRSVSWYQQTPGQGLQFLFEYFSETQRNKGNFPGRFSGRQFSNSRSEMNVSTLELGDSALYLCASSSNSGSTDTQYFGPGTRLTVL.

In regard to this clonotype: It may be a read error: a sequence one base away is much more abundant. The V and J genes are TRBV27 and TRBJ2-1; the match to TRBD2 covers 11 bases. This CDR3 contains 16 residues. Per the germline V gene, CDR1 is MNHEY and CDR2 is SMNVEV (reference sequence). The CDR3 nucleotides read TGTGCCGGCAGTTTATCGTGGAGACTAGCGGGGAATGAGCAGTTCTTC. Protein sequence: CAGSLSWRLAGNEQFF.

This clonotype was recorded at least ten times. The chain couples TRBV9 to TRBJ2-1; 11 bases map to TRBD2. Unmatched junction bases numbered 12, after V lost 4 bases and J lost 9 bases. Germline V CDR1 and CDR2: SGDLS, YYNGEE. This CDR3 is built from 16 residues. The chain's CDR3 is CASSRHTSGSVGEQFF. The CDR3, as DNA: TGTGCCAGCAGCAGGCACACTAGCGGGAGCGTTGGTGAGCAGTTCTTC.

This clonotype was recorded at least ten times. The chain joins TRBV20-1 to TRBJ2-5, with D hard to call. V lost 0 bases and J lost 5, with 19 bases in between. Germline CDR1 and CDR2: DFQATT and SNEGSKA (reference sequence). There are 16 residues in the CDR3. CDR3 DNA: TGCAGTGCTAGAGATTACCGACTTCAAATGGGGGAGACCCAGTACTTC. It codes for CSARDYRLQMGETQYF.

This clonotype occurred many times. The chain uses TRBV2 and TRBJ2-2; D gene ambiguous. The CDR3 is 11 residues long. The V end lost 7 bases, the J end lost 7 bases, and 7 bases lay between the germline ends. CDR1 and CDR2 (germline): SNHLY, FYNNEI. Here the CDR3 DNA reads TGTGCCAGCAATTTCGGCGGGGAGCTGTTTTTT. Its translation: CASNFGGELFF. Full variable domain (remainder filled in from reference TRBV2 and TRBJ2-2): EPEVTQTPSHQVTQMGQEVILRCVPISNHLYFYWYRQILGQKVEFLVSFYNNEISEKSEIFDDQFSVERPDGSNFTLKIRSTKLEDSAMYFCASNFGGELFFGEGSRLTVL.

This chain connects TRBV7-9 to TRBJ1-1; TRBD1 matches at 8 bases. This CDR3 is built from 15 residues. Germline V gives CDR1 SEHNR, CDR2 FQNEAQ (reference sequence). The V segment lost 4 bases and the J segment 0 bases; nucleotides outside the gene matches: 4. CDR3 in DNA: TGTGCCAGCAGCTGGGGGGGACAGGTGAACACTGAAGCTTTCTTT. This codes for CASSWGGQVNTEAFF. Using reference TRBV7-9 and TRBJ1-1 for the parts outside the CDR3, the full variable domain is DTGVSQNPRHKITKRGQNVTFRCDPISEHNRLYWYRQTLGQGPEFLTYFQNEAQLEKSRLLSDRFSAERPKGSFSTLEIQRTEQGDSAMYLCASSWGGQVNTEAFFGQGTRLTVV.

The chain couples TRBV11-1 to TRBJ2-7; D gene uncertain. Germline values: CDR1 SGHAT, CDR2 FQDESV (reference sequence). The CDR3 spans 12 residues. The ends were cut back, 3 bases at V and 7 bases at J, with 10 bases in the middle. This chain's CDR3 is CASSFSSREQYF. CDR3 sequence (DNA): TGTGCCAGCAGCTTTTCCTCAAGGGAGCAGTACTTC.

The chain has TRBV28 and TRBJ1-2; unclear D gene. Per germline, CDR1 MDHEN and CDR2 SYDVKM. Trimming took 6 bases from V and 3 from J, leaving 17 bases between them. The CDR3 spans 15 residues. CDR3 in DNA: TGTGCCAGCAGCTGGCGGTCTGGGGTTGACTATGGCTACACCTTC. This codes for CASSWRSGVDYGYTF.

This clonotype was seen a few times. The rearrangement joins TRBV4-2 to TRBJ1-4, with 7 bases fitting TRBD1. The length of the CDR3 is 15 residues. The trim removed 4 bases at V and 3 bases at J, leaving 5 bases unmatched. Germline assignment: CDR1 LGHNA and CDR2 YNFKEQ. This CDR3 is CASSLRQGPNEKLFF. The CDR3 DNA reads as TGTGCCAGCAGCCTTCGACAGGGACCTAATGAAAAACTGTTTTTT.

This clonotype came up many times. The V call is TRBV12-3 or TRBV12-4, the J call TRBJ1-4; D gene uncertain. Trimming pared 5 bases from V and 8 bases from J, leaving 15 bases between. The CDR3 sequence is 14 residues long. CDR3 DNA: TGTGCCAGCAGTCCTTTGGCCGCCGGCGAAAAACTGTTTTTT. Protein product: CASSPLAAGEKLFF.

This clonotype was counted ten times or more. CDR3 region: CASSLNRGATEAFF. The DNA for the CDR3 is TGCGCCAGCAGCTTGAACAGGGGAGCCACTGAAGCTTTCTTT. The chain employs TRBV5-1 and TRBJ1-1; TRBD1 agrees at 7 bases. The CDR3 has 14 amino acids. V shed 1 base and J 4 bases; nucleotides not matched to a gene: 4. In germline, CDR1 is SGHRS, CDR2 YFSETQ.

This clonotype was counted at least ten times. The chain employs TRBV5-1 and TRBJ1-3; 7 positions agree with TRBD1. The CDR3 is made up of 14 amino acids. Looked up from germline, CDR1 is SGHRS and CDR2 is YFSETQ. With 2 bases clipped from V and 4 bases from J, the junction kept 3 bases outside the gene matches. CDR3 region: CASSFGTAGNTIYF. The CDR3 DNA is TGCGCCAGCAGCTTCGGGACAGCCGGAAACACCATATATTTT.

This clonotype came up many times. In nucleotides, the CDR3 is TGCGCCAGCAGCTTGTTCCAGGGTCTGGGACAAGAGACCCAGTACTTC. Translation gives CASSLFQGLGQETQYF. The chain joins TRBV5-1 to TRBJ2-5; D is possibly TRBD1 (5 bases). CDR1 and CDR2 (germline): SGHRS, YFSETQ. V was trimmed by 1 base and J by 2 bases, leaving 15 bases between them. The CDR3 sequence is 16 residues long.

This chain connects TRBV10-3 to TRBJ1-2; 9 bases match TRBD1. CDR1 is ENHRY, CDR2 SYGVKD, per germline. This CDR3 comprises 12 residues. With V trimmed by 6 bases and J by 6 bases, 2 bases remained unmatched. CDR3 region: CAISRTGDGYTF. In DNA, the CDR3 is TGTGCCATCAGCCGGACAGGGGATGGCTACACCTTC.

This chain joins TRBV20-1 and TRBJ1-5; D is possibly TRBD1 (6 bases). The CDR3 consists of 17 residues. Trimming pared 2 bases from V and 3 bases from J, leaving 20 bases between. Germline assignment: CDR1 DFQATT and CDR2 SNEGSKA (reference sequence). CDR3 in amino acids: CSARRGGMAAFNQPQHF. CDR3 DNA sequence: TGCAGTGCTAGACGAGGGGGAATGGCAGCCTTCAATCAGCCCCAGCATTTT.

This clonotype was observed at least ten times. Here the CDR3 reads CSAGTAAYEQYF. CDR3 nucleotide sequence: TGCAGTGCAGGGACAGCCGCCTACGAGCAGTACTTC. This chain connects TRBV20-1 to TRBJ2-7; 7 bases fit TRBD1. From germline, CDR1 is DFQATT and CDR2 SNEGSKA (reference sequence). The CDR3 length is 12 residues. Losses at the gene ends were 6 bases for V and 2 bases for J; bases not matched to a gene: 4.

Points on this clonotype: A much larger clone lies a single base off, so this may be a read error. The chain joins TRBV2 to TRBJ2-3, with unresolved D. Trimming took off 5 bases at V and 5 bases at J, with 14 bases between the two ends. The CDR3 is made up of 14 amino acids. Germline assignment: CDR1 SNHLY and CDR2 FYNNEI. The CDR3 bases are TGTGCCAGCAGTACGTGGAGAGACATAGATACGCAGTATTTT. Translated: CASSTWRDIDTQYF.

The sample holds many counts of this clonotype. V usage is TRBV6-2 or TRBV6-3 and J usage is TRBJ2-2; no definite D call. Germline CDR1 and CDR2: MNHEY and SVGEGT. The CDR3 is 11 residues long. V lost 7 bases and J lost 6, with 6 bases in between. CDR3 coding DNA: TGTGCCAGCAAAGTCCCCGGGGAGCTGTTTTTT. Its translation is CASKVPGELFF.